The next 25 T cell receptor beta chains were all read from a single sample in a study of CD8 T cells in Susac syndrome. RNA amounts of about 0.5 to 1 ug underwent reverse transcription with random hexamers. TCRdb redid the calling of the immunoSEQ multiplex PCR reads with MiXCR, one entry per CDR3 protein. There are some 450,000 distinct CDR3 sequences in the sample; around 83% occur only once, and more than 0.09% lies in the top ten. Sequencing was performed on CD8+ T cells from PBMCs. The receptors shown here come from a human donor with multiple sclerosis.

This chain uses TRBV7-8 with TRBJ2-5; D is uncertain. This CDR3 contains 13 residues. CDR1 is SGHVS, CDR2 FQNEAQ, per germline. V was cut by 7 bases and J by 2 bases, with 11 bases left in between. CDR3 residues: CASTYLSQETQYF. The DNA of the CDR3 is TGTGCCAGCACCTACTTATCACAAGAGACCCAGTACTTC.

V and J are TRBV6-1 and TRBJ2-5; 9 positions match TRBD2. The CDR3 extends over 16 amino acids. CDR1 is MNHNS and CDR2 is SASEGT in the germline V gene. Germline trimming cut 6 bases from V and 2 bases from J; bases unmatched to any gene: 10. CDR3: CASRPHSGGVQETQYF. The DNA of the CDR3 is TGTGCCAGCAGACCCCATAGCGGGGGAGTACAAGAGACCCAGTACTTC.

The V and J genes are TRBV7-3 and TRBJ2-7; no clear D gene. CDR3 length: 14 amino acids. Per the germline V gene, CDR1 is SGHTA and CDR2 is FQGTGA. V lost 6 bases and J 6 bases, leaving 18 bases between the germline ends. The CDR3 DNA follows: TGTGCCAGCAGTTATGACTTAGGAGCCGCCGAGCAGTACTTC. This encodes CASSYDLGAAEQYF.

V gene TRBV27 combines with J gene TRBJ2-7; 8 bases map to TRBD2. The CDR3 sequence is 14 residues long. V dropped 8 bases and J dropped 3; count of bases not matched to a gene: 9. Germline V gene lookup returns CDR1 MNHEY and CDR2 SMNVEV (reference sequence). CDR3 region: CASAGGGFRYEQYF. The CDR3 DNA reads TGTGCCAGCGCCGGGGGGGGATTTCGCTACGAGCAGTACTTC.

The chain carries TRBV4-1 and TRBJ2-7; unclear D gene. Trimming took off 1 base at V and 4 bases at J, with 8 bases between the two ends. The CDR3 sequence is 13 residues long. Germline values: CDR1 MGHRA, CDR2 YSYEKL. This CDR3 reads CASSQAQIYEQYF. The DNA for the CDR3 is TGCGCCAGCAGCCAAGCACAGATTTACGAGCAGTACTTC.

The CDR3 loop is CASSYSTPGPKNIQYF. CDR3 sequence (DNA): TGTGCCAGCAGTTATTCGACGCCGGGGCCCAAAAACATTCAGTACTTC. This chain joins TRBV6-5 and TRBJ2-4, with D possibly called TRBD1 or TRBD2 (5 bases each). The CDR3 has 16 residues. CDR1 is MNHEY, CDR2 SVGAGI, per germline. Between the trimmed V and J ends, which lost 3 bases and 2 bases, there was a span of 14 bases.

The V gene is TRBV11-2, the J gene TRBJ2-5, with D possibly matching TRBD1 (6 bases). Germline values: CDR1 SGHAT, CDR2 FQNNGV. V was cut by 5 bases and J by 2 bases, with 15 bases left in between. This CDR3 has 15 residues. The CDR3 sequence: CASSARTDLQETQYF. DNA of the CDR3: TGTGCCAGCAGCGCTAGGACAGATCTGCAAGAGACCCAGTACTTC.

This sequence joins TRBV7-9 and TRBJ1-5; 7 nucleotides agree with TRBD1. Germline values: CDR1 SEHNR, CDR2 FQNEAQ (reference sequence). The CDR3 is 14 residues long. V was clipped by 5 bases and J by 4 bases; unmatched bases: 5. In nucleotides, the CDR3 is TGTGCCAGCAGCCCGACAGGGCCGAATCAGCCCCAGCATTTT. This gives the protein CASSPTGPNQPQHF.

As concerns this clonotype: One end of the junction fails to match germline, which may point to a read error. The V and J genes are TRBV12-3 or TRBV12-4 and TRBJ2-7, with 7 bases identical to TRBD1. CDR3 size: 14 residues. CDR3 residues: CASTRTGFYYERYF. CDR3 coding DNA: TGTGCCAGCACTCGGACAGGATTCTACTACGAGCGGTACTTC.

The CDR3 nucleotides are TGTGCCAGCAGTTCCTCATCGGGGACTAGCGGGCTCTACAATGAGCAGTTCTTC. Protein product: CASSSSSGTSGLYNEQFF. The chain has TRBV28 and TRBJ2-1; 12 positions match TRBD2. CDR1 MDHEN and CDR2 SYDVKM come from the germline V gene. The CDR3 consists of 18 residues. After removal of 4 bases from V and 3 bases from J, the junction contained 10 bases not matched to a gene.

This clonotype was counted between two and nine times. The chain carries TRBV30 and TRBJ1-1; D is unclear. Trimming pared 0 bases from V and 7 bases from J, leaving 9 bases between. CDR3 length: 12 residues. From germline, CDR1 is GTSNPN and CDR2 SVGIG (reference sequence). The CDR3 sequence is CAWSVPGIEAFF. The CDR3 nucleotides read TGTGCCTGGAGTGTACCCGGGATTGAAGCTTTCTTT.

This chain uses TRBV19 with TRBJ2-1; D call uncertain. Germline CDR1 is LNHDA and CDR2 is SQIVND (reference sequence). The CDR3 is made up of 12 amino acids. V was pared by 9 bases and J by 9 bases, with 15 bases between. The CDR3 loop is CASLSGLGEQFF. CDR3 coding DNA: TGTGCCAGCCTATCCGGGCTCGGTGAGCAGTTCTTC.

V and J are TRBV5-4 and TRBJ1-2; possible D gene TRBD1, 6 bases. The CDR3 is made up of 13 amino acids. The germline V gene has CDR1 SGHNT and CDR2 YYREEE (reference sequence). Trimming shortened V by 2 bases and J by 10 bases, and 15 bases separated the two germline ends. The CDR3 DNA follows: TGTGCCAGCAGCTTCGTGACAGGTTCCGACTACACCTTC. Protein sequence: CASSFVTGSDYTF.

The rearrangement joins TRBV27 to TRBJ2-2; TRBD1 might be the D (5 bases). CDR3 size: 13 residues. In germline, CDR1 is MNHEY, CDR2 SMNVEV (reference sequence). The V end lost 5 bases, the J end lost 4 bases, and 8 bases lay between the germline ends. The CDR3 nucleotides read TGTGCCAGCAGTGTGGGGCCCACCGGGGAGCTGTTTTTT. Translated, it gives CASSVGPTGELFF.

This rearrangement joins TRBV15 to TRBJ2-7; D may be TRBD1 (6 bases). This CDR3 has 13 residues. V gave up 2 bases and J gave up 4 bases, with 9 bases separating them. Per the germline V gene, CDR1 is LNHNV and CDR2 is YYDKDF (reference sequence). The CDR3 loop is CATSRQGFYEQYF. The CDR3 DNA reads TGTGCCACCAGCAGACAGGGGTTTTACGAGCAGTACTTC.

V and J are TRBV19 and TRBJ2-5, with D unresolved. Between the trimmed V and J ends, which lost 5 bases and 0 bases, there was a span of 7 bases. Germline V gene lookup returns CDR1 LNHDA and CDR2 SQIVND (reference sequence). The length of the CDR3 is 13 residues. CDR3 in amino acids: CASSVIYQETQYF. DNA for the CDR3: TGTGCCAGTAGTGTGATATACCAAGAGACCCAGTACTTC. The full variable domain, with the rest looked up from reference TRBV19 and TRBJ2-5, is DGGITQSPKYLFRKEGQNVTLSCEQNLNHDAMYWYRQDPGQGLRLIYYSQIVNDFQKGDIAEGYSVSREKKESFPLTVTSAQKNPTAFYLCASSVIYQETQYFGPGTRLLVL.

For the CDR3, the DNA is TGCGCCAGCAGCCAAGTAGGATTCCGGGACAACTTAGGCGAGCAGTACTTC. Residues: CASSQVGFRDNLGEQYF. V usage is TRBV4-1 and J usage is TRBJ2-7; the D gene is possibly TRBD1 (6 bases). CDR1 and CDR2 (germline): MGHRA, YSYEKL. V was pared by 1 base and J by 6 bases, with 22 bases between. The CDR3 spans 17 residues.

J is TRBJ2-7 and V is TRBV18; D gene ambiguous. The V gene lost 6 bases and the J gene lost 0 bases, with 15 bases spanning the gap. CDR3 length: 15 residues. The V gene's germline CDR1 is KGHSH and CDR2 LQKENI. The CDR3 region has the DNA TGTGCCAGCTCTAACGGGCAGGAGAGCTCCTACGAGCAGTACTTC. Protein product: CASSNGQESSYEQYF.

V usage is TRBV10-3 and J usage is TRBJ2-3; 11 nucleotides match TRBD2. This CDR3 has 15 amino acids. V lost 5 bases, J lost 4 bases, and 5 bases stayed unmatched. Germline V lookup: CDR1 ENHRY, CDR2 SYGVKD. Written as DNA, the CDR3 is TGTGCCATCAGTCAGACTAGCGGGGCTCCAGATACGCAGTATTTT. Translation gives CAISQTSGAPDTQYF.

CDR3: CASSIGGTGTDTQYF. The CDR3 coding sequence is TGTGCCAGTAGTATTGGCGGGACCGGCACAGATACGCAGTATTTT. This chain uses TRBV19 with TRBJ2-3, with TRBD2 as a possible D gene (6 bases). Per the germline V gene, CDR1 is LNHDA and CDR2 is SQIVND (reference sequence). Trimming stripped 3 bases from V and 1 base from J, with 11 bases between. The CDR3 is made up of 15 amino acids.

This clonotype appeared once. The V call is TRBV18, the J call TRBJ2-5, with 11 positions matching TRBD1. Per germline, CDR1 KGHSH and CDR2 LQKENI. The CDR3 runs 16 residues. V was pared by 3 bases and J by 2 bases, with 5 bases of the junction left unmatched. As DNA, the CDR3 is TGTGCCAGCTCACCGAGGACAGGGGGCAGGCAAGAGACCCAGTACTTC. Its translation is CASSPRTGGRQETQYF.

J is TRBJ2-1 and V is TRBV19; perhaps TRBD2 as D (5 bases). The germline V and J ends were trimmed by 7 bases and 0 bases, with 13 bases remaining between them. The germline CDR1 and CDR2 sequences are LNHDA and SQIVND (reference sequence). The CDR3 length is 15 residues. CDR3 nucleotide sequence: TGTGCCAGTAATCAGGAGGCGGGCTCCTACAATGAGCAGTTCTTC. It encodes CASNQEAGSYNEQFF.

This chain links TRBV7-9 with TRBJ2-1; 14 nucleotides agree with TRBD2. This CDR3 is built from 13 residues. Trimming took 5 bases from V and 14 from J; bases not matched to a gene: 5. CDR1 and CDR2 (germline): SEHNR, FQNEAQ (reference sequence). CDR3 sequence reads: CASSTGTSGSEFF. The CDR3 DNA reads as TGTGCCAGCAGCACCGGGACTAGCGGGAGTGAGTTCTTC.

The chain joins TRBV7-9 to TRBJ1-2, with TRBD1 identical over 7 bases. Germline V gene data show CDR1 as SEHNR and CDR2 as FQNEAQ (reference sequence). V gave up 3 bases and J gave up 3 bases; unmatched junction bases: 4. The CDR3 extends over 14 amino acids. The CDR3 DNA reads TGTGCCAGCAGCTTCCGGGACAGCCACTATGGCTACACCTTC. It specifies CASSFRDSHYGYTF.

This chain uses TRBV4-1 with TRBJ1-6, with D hard to call. Trimming removed 1 base at V and 5 bases at J, with 6 bases between. This CDR3 comprises 14 residues. Looked up from germline, CDR1 is MGHRA and CDR2 is YSYEKL. The CDR3 is CASSQVGDNSPLHF. DNA for the CDR3: TGCGCCAGCAGCCAAGTCGGCGATAATTCACCCCTCCACTTT.